These 29 T cell receptor beta chains share one sample of origin, sequenced in a study of Graves' ophthalmopathy and Graves' hyperthyroidism. Researchers took RNA transcripts and amplified TCR beta CDR3 regions from them. Following a first-round RT-PCR that used HTBI primers, a second-round multiplex PCR was carried out. TCRdb called the multiplex PCR reads again in MiXCR, with one record for every CDR3 protein. In the table there are 350,000 or so distinct CDR3 sequences, roughly a sixth of which are singletons. The specimen was peripheral blood. These receptors came from an adult man with Graves' ophthalmopathy.

This rearrangement joins TRBV27 to TRBJ1-2, with D maybe TRBD1 (5 bases). CDR1 and CDR2 from the germline V gene are MNHEY and SMNVEV (reference sequence). V was cut by 3 bases and J by 1 base, with 9 bases left in between. The CDR3 is 14 amino acids. CDR3: CASSFRAFNYGYTF. In DNA form, the CDR3 reads TGTGCCAGCAGTTTCAGGGCTTTTAACTATGGCTACACCTTC.

V is TRBV7-2 and J is TRBJ2-2; D is possibly TRBD1 (6 bases). Trimming cost V 0 bases and J 7 bases, with 9 bases left between them. CDR1 is SGHTA, CDR2 FQGNSA, per germline. The CDR3 contains 14 residues. The CDR3 DNA is TGTGCCAGCAGCTTAGCCGGGACACACGGGGAGCTGTTTTTT. This gives the protein CASSLAGTHGELFF.

Ten or more counts support this clonotype. V gene TRBV6-2 or TRBV6-3 combines with J gene TRBJ1-5; a weak D match, TRBD1 (5 bases). There are 15 residues in the CDR3. The germline V gene has CDR1 MNHEY and CDR2 SVGEGT. Deletions cut 2 bases from V and 2 bases from J, with 10 bases between. CDR3 region: CASSYHGGGNQPQHF. The CDR3 nucleotides read TGTGCCAGCAGTTACCACGGGGGTGGCAATCAGCCCCAGCATTTT.

This clonotype turned up a few times. This rearrangement joins TRBV19 to TRBJ1-1; D unresolved. The V and J ends lost 8 bases and 1 base respectively, with 17 bases between them. Germline V CDR1 and CDR2: LNHDA, SQIVND (reference sequence). There are 15 residues in the CDR3. The CDR3 reads CASSPLPGWNTEAFF. CDR3 in DNA: TGTGCCAGTTCTCCTCTACCGGGGTGGAACACTGAAGCTTTCTTT.

This clonotype was observed many times. The chain combines TRBV24-1 with TRBJ1-2; D not certain. CDR3 size: 13 residues. V shed 3 bases and J shed 5 bases, with 9 bases lying between them. From germline, CDR1 is KGHDR and CDR2 SFDVKD. The CDR3 is CATSDPREYGYTF. Written as DNA, the CDR3 is TGTGCCACCAGTGATCCGAGGGAGTATGGCTACACCTTC.

This clonotype was seen at least ten times. The J gene is TRBJ2-2, the V gene TRBV12-3 or TRBV12-4; 8 nucleotides match TRBD2. V gave up 6 bases and J gave up 2 bases; unmatched junction bases: 5. The CDR3 length is 15 residues. The CDR3 nucleotides are TGTGCCAGCAGGGCTCTAGCGGGTAACACCGGGGAGCTGTTTTTT. This codes for CASRALAGNTGELFF.

This clonotype was observed many times. V and J are TRBV30 and TRBJ1-5; 10 nucleotides agree with TRBD1. The V gene end was trimmed by 3 bases and the J gene end by 6 bases; junction bases not matched to a gene: 5. CDR1 and CDR2 (germline): GTSNPN, SVGIG (reference sequence). The CDR3 is 14 amino acids. This chain's CDR3 is CAWRGTGAGQPQHF. Written as DNA, the CDR3 is TGTGCCTGGAGGGGGACAGGGGCAGGTCAGCCCCAGCATTTT.

This clonotype was observed at least ten times. At one of its ends the junction is not consistent with the germline gene, which may arise from a read error. The V and J genes are TRBV7-7 and TRBJ2-7, with 10 bases lining up with TRBD2. Germline CDR1 reads SSHAT; CDR2 reads FNYEAQ (reference sequence). This CDR3 spans 17 amino acids. DNA of the CDR3: TGTGCTAGCAGCGACAGGGTTGGGGGACTAGCGACCTACGAGCAGTACTTC. Its translation is CASSDRVGGLATYEQYF.

This clonotype was observed a handful of times. It may be a read error: a sequence one base away is much more abundant. The rearrangement uses TRBV11-2 and TRBJ2-5; D might be TRBD2 (5 bases). Per the germline V gene, CDR1 is SGHAT and CDR2 is FQNNGV. This CDR3 has 14 amino acids. The CDR3 region has the DNA TGTGCCAGCAGCTCAGATCGGGGTAGGGAGACCCGGTACTTC. Translating gives CASSSDRGRETRYF.

This clonotype was detected many times. The chain links TRBV6-5 to TRBJ1-1, with 7 bases lining up with TRBD1. Germline V CDR1 and CDR2: MNHEY, SVGAGI. The V segment lost 10 bases and the J segment 1 base; nucleotides outside the gene matches: 6. The CDR3 extends over 13 amino acids. The CDR3 bases are TGTGCCATCACGGGACAGACGAACACTGAAGCTTTCTTT. It specifies CAITGQTNTEAFF.

This clonotype appeared many times. The gene calls are TRBV19 and TRBJ2-2, with 8 bases fitting TRBD2. This CDR3 comprises 16 residues. CDR1 and CDR2 from the germline V gene are LNHDA and SQIVND (reference sequence). The J segment lost 6 bases and the V segment lost 3 bases, leaving 9 bases of the junction unmatched. CDR3 residues: CASSMLRSGSAGELFF. In nucleotides, the CDR3 is TGTGCCAGTAGTATGCTACGAAGCGGGAGCGCCGGGGAGCTGTTTTTT.

This clonotype was recorded many times. V usage is TRBV28 and J usage is TRBJ2-7, with D tentatively TRBD2 (7 bases). This CDR3 comprises 14 residues. Deletions cut 6 bases from V and 0 bases from J, with 12 bases between. Per germline, CDR1 MDHEN and CDR2 SYDVKM. The CDR3 DNA reads TGTGCCAGCAGCCCGGGGGGCCACTCCTACGAGCAGTACTTC. Translated: CASSPGGHSYEQYF.

With regard to this clonotype: Possible read error: a much larger clone is one base away. The CDR3 protein is CVSSPPEVRNQPQHF. The CDR3 coding sequence is TGTGTCAGCAGCCCCCCAGAGGTTCGAAATCAGCCCCAGCATTTT. The rearrangement uses TRBV5-5 and TRBJ1-5; D gene uncertain. The germline V gene encodes CDR1 SGHKS and CDR2 YYEKEE (reference sequence). The CDR3 is 15 residues long.

This clonotype was detected many times. The chain joins TRBV20-1 to TRBJ2-2; D perhaps matches TRBD2 (5 bases). CDR1 and CDR2 from the germline V gene are DFQATT and SNEGSKA (reference sequence). Deletions cut 6 bases from V and 4 bases from J, with 9 bases between. This CDR3 spans 12 amino acids. The CDR3 DNA is TGCAGTGCCCCGGAGGCCACCGGGGAGCTGTTTTTT. This translates into CSAPEATGELFF.

This chain connects TRBV2 to TRBJ2-7, with 15 bases aligning to TRBD2. The germline V gene has CDR1 SNHLY and CDR2 FYNNEI. There are 15 residues in the CDR3. The V segment lost 8 bases and the J segment 2 bases; nucleotides outside the gene matches: 4. The CDR3 here is CASQGTSGGTYEQYF. In nucleotides, the CDR3 is TGTGCCAGCCAGGGGACTAGCGGGGGGACCTACGAGCAGTACTTC.

As to this clonotype: A much larger clone is a single base away; this may be a read error. The J gene is TRBJ1-2, the V gene TRBV3-1; D is unclear. Trimming took off 8 bases at V and 5 bases at J, with 9 bases between the two ends. From germline, CDR1 is LGHDT and CDR2 YNNKEL (reference sequence). This CDR3 has 11 residues. CDR3 amino acids: CASVTFYGYTF. CDR3 DNA: TGTGCCAGCGTCACATTTTATGGCTACACCTTC.

This clonotype was counted many times. V usage is TRBV7-9 and J usage is TRBJ2-4; D remains unclear. CDR3 size: 14 residues. Trimming cost V 0 bases and J 1 base, with 4 bases left between them. Per the germline V gene, CDR1 is SEHNR and CDR2 is FQNEAQ (reference sequence). As DNA, the CDR3 is TGTGCCAGCAGCTTAGCCGGGGCCAAAAACATTCAGTACTTC. It translates to CASSLAGAKNIQYF. The whole variable domain, remainder taken from reference TRBV7-9 and TRBJ2-4, is DTGVSQNPRHKITKRGQNVTFRCDPISEHNRLYWYRQTLGQGPEFLTYFQNEAQLEKSRLLSDRFSAERPKGSFSTLEIQRTEQGDSAMYLCASSLAGAKNIQYFGAGTRLSVL.

This clonotype came up many times. The V and J genes are TRBV28 and TRBJ2-7; D is tentatively TRBD1 or TRBD2 (7 bases each). V lost 11 bases and J lost 7, with 21 bases in between. This CDR3 region has 13 residues. Germline values: CDR1 MDHEN, CDR2 SYDVKM. The CDR3 spells CAGSQGGFQEQYF. The CDR3 DNA reads TGTGCCGGATCCCAGGGGGGGTTTCAAGAGCAGTACTTC.

This clonotype was seen at least ten times. The chain couples TRBV29-1 to TRBJ1-3; no clear D. This CDR3 is 12 amino acids long. Per the germline V gene, CDR1 is SQVTM and CDR2 is ANQGSEA. The germline V and J ends were trimmed by 0 bases and 4 bases, with 4 bases remaining between them. In nucleotides, the CDR3 is TGCAGCGTTGAAGAAGGGGGAAACACCATATATTTT. Translation gives CSVEEGGNTIYF.

The table lists this clonotype with many counts. The junction differs from germline at one of its ends, possibly a read error. V gene TRBV11-2 combines with J gene TRBJ1-5; D uncertain. Germline-derived CDR1 and CDR2 are SGHAT and FQNNGV. This CDR3 is built from 15 residues. The CDR3 protein is CASSFGVASSQPQHF. In DNA, the CDR3 is TGTGCCAGCAGCTTCGGGGTTGCGAGCAGTCAGCCCCAGCATTTT.

This clonotype was recorded at least ten times. The V call is TRBV5-1, the J call TRBJ1-2; 8 bases agree with TRBD1. Trimming at V came to 4 bases and at J to 8 bases, leaving 10 bases not matched to a gene. Per germline, CDR1 SGHRS and CDR2 YFSETQ. This CDR3 has 14 residues. In DNA form, the CDR3 reads TGCGCCAGCAGCCAGGGTTGGACAGGGAGCGGCTACACCTTC. Its protein product is CASSQGWTGSGYTF.

This sequence joins TRBV11-2 and TRBJ2-4; 9 positions agree with TRBD1. Losses at the gene ends were 4 bases for V and 6 bases for J; bases not matched to a gene: 1. This CDR3 has 13 residues. The germline V gene encodes CDR1 SGHAT and CDR2 FQNNGV. The CDR3 coding sequence is TGTGCCAGCAGCTCGGGACAGGGAAACATTCAGTACTTC. Protein: CASSSGQGNIQYF.

V usage is TRBV20-1 and J usage is TRBJ2-7; TRBD1 aligns across 9 bases. There are 14 residues in the CDR3. Germline loops: CDR1 DFQATT, CDR2 SNEGSKA (reference sequence). J was trimmed by 2 bases and V by 3 bases; bases with no gene match: 5. The CDR3, as DNA: TGCAGTGCTAGCGGGACAGGGTGGGCCTACGAGCAGTACTTC. This encodes CSASGTGWAYEQYF.

The chain couples TRBV6-2 or TRBV6-3 to TRBJ1-2; TRBD1 is a possible D gene (6 bases). This CDR3 region has 14 residues. Trimming left V 7 bases short and J 2 bases short, with 14 bases between. Germline V CDR1 and CDR2: MNHEY, SVGEGT. The CDR3 DNA reads TGTGCCAGCACTACGTTTGACAGGAACTATGGCTACACCTTC. Protein: CASTTFDRNYGYTF.

The V gene is TRBV5-8, the J gene TRBJ2-7, with D perhaps assigned TRBD1 or TRBD2 (7 bases each). V lost 0 bases to trimming and J lost 6 bases, with 16 bases between them. The V gene's germline CDR1 is SGHTS and CDR2 YDEGEE. The length of the CDR3 is 15 residues. The CDR3: CASSLAGRGLVEQYF. Here the CDR3 DNA reads TGTGCCAGCAGCTTGGCAGGGAGGGGGCTGGTCGAGCAGTACTTC.

This clonotype was seen repeatedly, ten times or more. The gene calls are TRBV12-3 or TRBV12-4 and TRBJ2-7; TRBD2 might be the D (5 bases). Trimming removed 2 bases from V and 7 bases from J, with 12 bases in between. The CDR3 is made up of 13 amino acids. The CDR3 spells CASSLIGEVEQYF. The CDR3 DNA reads as TGTGCCAGCAGTTTAATCGGGGAAGTGGAGCAGTACTTC.

This clonotype was counted many times. V gene TRBV11-1 combines with J gene TRBJ1-6; 7 bases match TRBD1. In germline, CDR1 is SGHAT, CDR2 FQDESV (reference sequence). CDR3 size: 15 residues. The V gene end was trimmed by 2 bases and the J gene end by 7 bases; junction bases not matched to a gene: 5. Here the CDR3 reads CASSLRTGGNSPLHF. The DNA of the CDR3 is TGTGCCAGCAGCTTACGGACAGGCGGAAATTCACCCCTCCACTTT. Full variable domain (missing parts from reference TRBV11-1 and TRBJ1-6): EAEVAQSPRYKITEKSQAVAFWCDPISGHATLYWYRQILGQGPELLVQFQDESVVDDSQLPKDRFSAERLKGVDSTLKIQPAELGDSAMYLCASSLRTGGNSPLHFGNGTRLTVT.

This clonotype was counted at least ten times. This chain connects TRBV7-2 to TRBJ2-3; the D gene could be TRBD1 or TRBD2 (6 bases each). The CDR3 runs to 14 residues. Germline V gene data show CDR1 as SGHTA and CDR2 as FQGNSA. Deletions cut 1 base from V and 5 bases from J, with 10 bases between. The CDR3 protein is CASSLVGGGDTQYF. As DNA, the CDR3 is TGTGCCAGCAGCTTAGTAGGGGGAGGAGATACGCAGTATTTT.

This clonotype has at least ten counts. The chain combines TRBV20-1 with TRBJ1-5, with a weak D call TRBD1 (5 bases). V was cut by 7 bases and J by 5 bases, with 12 bases left in between. The CDR3 is 12 residues long. Germline values: CDR1 DFQATT, CDR2 SNEGSKA (reference sequence). In nucleotides, the CDR3 is TGCAGTGTTATTACAGGAGATCAGCCCCAGCATTTT. It translates to CSVITGDQPQHF.